One sample yielded the 32 T cell receptor beta chains listed below, sequenced in a study of T cells in Graves' hyperthyroidism and ophthalmopathy. TCR beta CDR3 regions were amplified from RNA transcripts. First-round RT-PCR with HTBI primers amplified the TCR CDR3 region. TCRdb re-analysed the multiplex PCR reads in MiXCR, keeping a single row per CDR3 protein. The top ten clones hold 40% to 50% of a sample with around 570,000 distinct CDR3 sequences, 15% to 20% of them seen once. Material for sequencing was blood. The origin of the receptors is a man aged 35 to 55 with Graves' ophthalmopathy.

This clonotype came up a few times. The chain links TRBV7-9 to TRBJ1-2, with D unresolved. The CDR3 has 14 amino acids. V lost 5 bases, J lost 9 bases, and 19 bases lay in between. CDR1 and CDR2 (germline): SEHNR, FQNEAQ (reference sequence). The CDR3 DNA reads TGTGCCAGCAGCCCCCACCCCGGACGCGCGAGCTACACCTTC. It is translated as CASSPHPGRASYTF. Using reference TRBV7-9 and TRBJ1-2 for the parts outside the CDR3, the full variable domain is DTGVSQNPRHKITKRGQNVTFRCDPISEHNRLYWYRQTLGQGPEFLTYFQNEAQLEKSRLLSDRFSAERPKGSFSTLEIQRTEQGDSAMYLCASSPHPGRASYTFGSGTRLTVV.

The V call is TRBV10-3, the J call TRBJ1-1; D may be TRBD1 (6 bases). The CDR3 runs 15 residues. V was trimmed by 4 bases and J by 1 base, leaving 13 bases between them. CDR1 and CDR2 from the germline V gene are ENHRY and SYGVKD. CDR3 sequence reads: CAISGKTGGNTEAFF. In DNA, the CDR3 is TGTGCCATCAGTGGGAAGACAGGAGGGAACACTGAAGCTTTCTTT.

This clonotype was detected many times. The rearrangement links TRBV3-1 to TRBJ2-5; no definite D call. CDR1 and CDR2 from the germline V gene are LGHDT and YNNKEL (reference sequence). The germline V and J ends were trimmed by 2 bases and 5 bases, with 12 bases remaining between them. The CDR3 covers 14 residues. CDR3 region: CASSQTPSPETQYF. The CDR3 DNA sequence: TGTGCCAGCAGCCAAACACCCTCCCCGGAGACCCAGTACTTC.

This clonotype has a handful of counts. This rearrangement joins TRBV2 to TRBJ1-2, with D possibly being TRBD1 (5 bases). Trimming pared 6 bases from V and 3 bases from J, leaving 8 bases between. CDR3 length: 12 residues. Germline V gene lookup returns CDR1 SNHLY and CDR2 FYNNEI. DNA for the CDR3: TGTGCCAGCAGGGGGGGGGACTATGGCTACACCTTC. It yields the protein CASRGGDYGYTF.

J is TRBJ2-6 and V is TRBV2; D might be TRBD1 (6 bases). This CDR3 spans 15 amino acids. Germline V lookup: CDR1 SNHLY, CDR2 FYNNEI. V was shortened by 6 bases and J by 0 bases, with 9 bases between the two germline ends. The CDR3 DNA follows: TGTGCCAGCAGGCCAGGGGACTCTGGGGCCAACGTCCTGACTTTC. Amino acid sequence: CASRPGDSGANVLTF.

This clonotype was recorded at least ten times. This chain connects TRBV7-9 to TRBJ2-1, with D perhaps matching TRBD1 or TRBD2 (5 bases each). Trimming pared 0 bases from V and 7 bases from J, leaving 13 bases between. In germline, CDR1 is SEHNR, CDR2 FQNEAQ (reference sequence). There are 15 residues in the CDR3. The CDR3 here is CASSLAKGTVNEQFF. CDR3 nucleotides: TGTGCCAGCAGCTTAGCGAAGGGGACGGTGAATGAGCAGTTCTTC.

This clonotype was observed a few times. The gene calls are TRBV29-1 and TRBJ1-2, with D unresolved. The CDR3 has 13 amino acids. Trimming removed 3 bases from V and 5 bases from J, with 13 bases in between. The germline gives CDR1 SQVTM, CDR2 ANQGSEA. This CDR3 is CSVDPGYGYGYTF. The CDR3 DNA reads as TGCAGCGTTGATCCGGGGTACGGTTATGGCTACACCTTC. Drawing the rest from reference TRBV29-1 and TRBJ1-2, the complete variable domain is SAVISQKPSRDICQRGTSLTIQCQVDSQVTMMFWYRQQPGQSLTLIATANQGSEATYESGFVIDKFPISRPNLTFSTLTVSNMSPEDSSIYLCSVDPGYGYGYTFGSGTRLTVV.

Details on this clonotype: Mismatch with germline at one junction end may stem from a read error. The gene calls are TRBV7-7 and TRBJ1-2; maybe TRBD1 (5 bases). The CDR3 covers 16 residues. The V gene's germline CDR1 is SSHAT and CDR2 FNYEAQ (reference sequence). CDR3 residues: CASSLVVREGIYGYTF. The DNA for the CDR3 is TGTGCTAGCAGCTTAGTCGTCAGGGAAGGGATTTATGGCTACACCTTC.

This clonotype was counted only a few times. This rearrangement joins TRBV6-1 to TRBJ1-5; D perhaps matches TRBD1 (5 bases). This CDR3 contains 14 residues. The V and J ends lost 7 bases and 6 bases respectively, with 16 bases between them. Germline CDR1 is MNHNS and CDR2 is SASEGT. The CDR3 nucleotides are TGTGCCAGCACCTCCACATCGGGGGGTCAGCCCCAGCATTTT. Its translation is CASTSTSGGQPQHF.

The chain joins TRBV6-1 to TRBJ1-2, with D possibly being TRBD1 (5 bases). Germline CDR1 MNHNS, CDR2 SASEGT. V was shortened by 8 bases and J by 2 bases, with 18 bases between the two germline ends. The CDR3 extends over 15 amino acids. The CDR3 loop is CASGDRRQFNYGYTF. The CDR3, as DNA: TGTGCCAGCGGAGACCGTCGACAGTTCAACTATGGCTACACCTTC.

V is TRBV5-5 and J is TRBJ2-3; D remains ambiguous. Per germline, CDR1 SGHKS and CDR2 YYEKEE (reference sequence). Trimming pared 6 bases from V and 3 bases from J, leaving 17 bases between. CDR3 length: 15 amino acids. CDR3 DNA: TGTGCCAGCACTCCCCCTTTCCCGGGTACAGATACGCAGTATTTT. It encodes CASTPPFPGTDTQYF.

This clonotype was seen more than once but under ten times. CDR3 sequence: CASSQEAGGGTQYF. The DNA of the CDR3 is TGTGCCAGCAGCCAAGAGGCGGGAGGTGGGACCCAGTACTTC. The V and J genes are TRBV3-1 and TRBJ2-5, with 8 bases identical to TRBD2. CDR1 LGHDT and CDR2 YNNKEL come from the germline V gene (reference sequence). This CDR3 contains 14 residues. Trimming took 0 bases from V and 7 from J; bases not matched to a gene: 4.

Many counts were recorded for this clonotype. The J gene is TRBJ1-1, the V gene TRBV10-3; maybe TRBD1 (5 bases). The germline V gene encodes CDR1 ENHRY and CDR2 SYGVKD. Trimming stripped 2 bases from V and 1 base from J, with 8 bases between. The CDR3 sequence is 14 residues long. Written as DNA, the CDR3 is TGTGCCATCAGTGAGGAGGGGTCGAACACTGAAGCTTTCTTT. Translation: CAISEEGSNTEAFF.

This clonotype was observed a few times. CDR3 sequence (DNA): TGTGCCAGCAGTTCTCCTGGTGTTTGGTTCTTC. Translated, it gives CASSSPGVWFF. The chain couples TRBV28 to TRBJ2-1; D remains unclear. V was clipped by 4 bases and J by 15 bases, with 13 bases between them. CDR1 and CDR2 from the germline V gene are MDHEN and SYDVKM. The CDR3 is made up of 11 amino acids.

The gene calls are TRBV4-2 and TRBJ1-1; TRBD1 is a possible D gene (5 bases). CDR1 LGHNA and CDR2 YNFKEQ come from the germline V gene. Trimming removed 2 bases at V and 3 bases at J, with 13 bases between. This CDR3 has 15 amino acids. The CDR3 is CASSQPPGGDTEAFF. The CDR3 bases are TGTGCCAGCAGCCAACCACCCGGGGGGGACACTGAAGCTTTCTTT.

A note on this clonotype: Since a much larger clone is just one base distant, this may be a read error. The V and J genes are TRBV5-1 and TRBJ2-1; D remains ambiguous. There are 15 residues in the CDR3. V lost 1 base and J 0 bases, leaving 8 bases between the germline ends. Germline CDR1 reads SGHRS; CDR2 reads YFSETQ. Written as DNA, the CDR3 is TGCGCCAGCAGCTTGTGGCCAGGCTCCTACAATGAGCAGTTCTTC. Amino acids: CASSLWPGSYNEQFF.

This sequence joins TRBV4-1 and TRBJ1-3; the D is unclear. This CDR3 contains 15 residues. Per germline, CDR1 MGHRA and CDR2 YSYEKL. Trimming pared 0 bases from V and 4 bases from J, leaving 10 bases between. The CDR3, as DNA: TGCGCCAGCAGCCAAGATTGGGCTGACGGAAACACCATATATTTT. This codes for CASSQDWADGNTIYF.

This chain links TRBV5-1 with TRBJ2-7, with 9 bases that match TRBD2. The CDR3 runs to 16 residues. The J segment lost 2 bases and the V segment lost 0 bases, leaving 6 bases of the junction unmatched. From germline, CDR1 is SGHRS and CDR2 YFSETQ. The CDR3 nucleotides are TGCGCCAGCAGCTTGGAGGGGACTAGCAGCACCTACGAGCAGTACTTC. As protein: CASSLEGTSSTYEQYF.

This clonotype was observed at least ten times. V gene TRBV11-3 combines with J gene TRBJ1-1, with TRBD1 matching over 8 bases. The trim removed 0 bases at V and 0 bases at J, leaving 9 bases unmatched. Germline V gene sequence: CDR1 SGHNT, CDR2 YENEEA. The CDR3 runs 18 residues. The CDR3 sequence: CASSLDAHRGDMNTEAFF. CDR3 sequence (DNA): TGTGCCAGCAGCTTAGATGCCCACAGGGGGGATATGAACACTGAAGCTTTCTTT.

This clonotype was recorded at least ten times. The chain combines TRBV11-2 with TRBJ2-2, with no clear D. Trimming took 4 bases from V and 8 from J, leaving 14 bases between them. CDR1 is SGHAT and CDR2 is FQNNGV in the germline V gene. CDR3 length equals 14 residues. The CDR3 loop is CASSSPTAFGELFF. CDR3 DNA: TGTGCCAGCAGCTCGCCCACAGCTTTTGGGGAGCTGTTTTTT.

V usage is TRBV6-1 and J usage is TRBJ1-6, with 7 bases that match TRBD1. Germline trimming cut 5 bases from V and 3 bases from J; bases unmatched to any gene: 7. This CDR3 region has 16 residues. Germline V lookup: CDR1 MNHNS, CDR2 SASEGT. The CDR3 sequence is CASSPRDSFYNSPLHF. DNA for the CDR3: TGTGCCAGCAGTCCCCGGGACAGTTTCTATAATTCACCCCTCCACTTT.

This clonotype was seen a few times. The genes are TRBV11-2 and TRBJ1-3, with 7 bases lining up with TRBD1. There are 14 residues in the CDR3. V lost 2 bases, J lost 4 bases, and 2 bases stayed unmatched. Germline CDR1 and CDR2: SGHAT and FQNNGV. The DNA for the CDR3 is TGTGCCAGCAGCTTAAGGGGGCGAGGAAACACCATATATTTT. It encodes CASSLRGRGNTIYF.

Ten or more counts support this clonotype. The chain couples TRBV5-1 to TRBJ1-1, with D hard to call. The CDR3 contains 14 residues. V was pared by 0 bases and J by 2 bases, with 8 bases between. Per the germline V gene, CDR1 is SGHRS and CDR2 is YFSETQ. CDR3 sequence (DNA): TGCGCCAGCAGCTTGGGAGGATACAACACTGAAGCTTTCTTT. Protein sequence: CASSLGGYNTEAFF.

This clonotype was seen at least ten times. The chain couples TRBV3-1 to TRBJ1-4; D unclear. V was pared by 7 bases and J by 4 bases, with 10 bases between. CDR1 and CDR2 (germline): LGHDT, YNNKEL (reference sequence). The CDR3 runs to 13 residues. The CDR3 nucleotides read TGTGCCAGCAAAGAGATAAATAATGAAAAACTGTTTTTT. Residues: CASKEINNEKLFF.

This clonotype was counted a few times. V usage is TRBV4-1 and J usage is TRBJ2-1; unclear D gene. The length of the CDR3 is 15 residues. Trimming shortened V by 1 base and J by 0 bases, and 7 bases separated the two germline ends. Per germline, CDR1 MGHRA and CDR2 YSYEKL. DNA for the CDR3: TGCGCCAGCAGCCAAGCCCTCGGCTCCTACAATGAGCAGTTCTTC. It yields the protein CASSQALGSYNEQFF.

CDR3 residues: CASSERGMDNSPLHF. The CDR3 DNA reads as TGTGCCAGCAGTGAGCGGGGTATGGATAATTCACCCCTCCACTTT. The genes are TRBV2 and TRBJ1-6, with D unresolved. V was pared by 3 bases and J by 5 bases, with 11 bases between. The CDR3 length is 15 residues. Germline CDR1 is SNHLY and CDR2 is FYNNEI. The variable domain in full, with the rest retrieved from reference TRBV2 and TRBJ1-6, is EPEVTQTPSHQVTQMGQEVILRCVPISNHLYFYWYRQILGQKVEFLVSFYNNEISEKSEIFDDQFSVERPDGSNFTLKIRSTKLEDSAMYFCASSERGMDNSPLHFGNGTRLTVT.

This clonotype was detected only a few times. The chain joins TRBV13 to TRBJ1-1; D not resolved. The CDR3 sequence is 14 residues long. The V gene lost 5 bases and the J gene lost 6 bases, with 16 bases spanning the gap. Germline V gene data show CDR1 as PRHDT and CDR2 as FYEKMQ (reference sequence). The CDR3 nucleotides are TGTGCCAGCAGCCTGGGCCCAGAGTCCTCTGAAGCTTTCTTT. Translation gives CASSLGPESSEAFF.

This clonotype was seen many times. The gene calls are TRBV2 and TRBJ1-2; 11 bases agree with TRBD1. CDR1 is SNHLY and CDR2 is FYNNEI in the germline V gene. The CDR3 extends over 15 amino acids. Trimming cost V 5 bases and J 7 bases; bases outside gene matches: 9. The CDR3 loop reads CASSRRTGGDGGYTF. The DNA for the CDR3 is TGTGCCAGCAGTAGACGGACAGGGGGCGATGGTGGCTACACCTTC.

This clonotype was found a few times. The gene calls are TRBV6-2 or TRBV6-3 and TRBJ2-1; no definite D call. Germline V gene data show CDR1 as MNHEY and CDR2 as SVGEGT. The CDR3 loop spans 12 amino acids. Trimming cost V 5 bases and J 7 bases, with 9 bases left between them. The CDR3 DNA follows: TGTGCCAGCAGTCCCCGTTGGAATGAGCAGTTCTTC. Protein: CASSPRWNEQFF.

This clonotype occurred many times. The chain is built from TRBV12-3 or TRBV12-4 and TRBJ2-3; 7 bases line up with TRBD1. The CDR3 has 14 residues. V was pared by 5 bases and J by 3 bases, with 5 bases of the junction left unmatched. Here the CDR3 DNA reads TGTGCCAGCAGTCCACGACAGGGAACAGATACGCAGTATTTT. Translating gives CASSPRQGTDTQYF.

About this clonotype itself: A much larger clone lies one base from this, so it may be a read error. This chain links TRBV28 with TRBJ2-7; 7 bases match TRBD2. The CDR3 is 19 amino acids. Germline V gives CDR1 MDHEN, CDR2 SYDVKM. The CDR3 region is CPSRSISSGAAWGAYEQYF. Written as DNA, the CDR3 is TGTCCCAGCAGGAGCATCTCGAGCGGGGCGGCCTGGGGGGCCTACGAGCAGTACTTC.

Only a few counts were recorded for this clonotype. This may be a read error, as it is one base from a much larger clone. The J gene is TRBJ2-2, the V gene TRBV30; D is possibly TRBD2 (6 bases). The CDR3 loop spans 17 amino acids. Germline V lookup: CDR1 GTSNPN, CDR2 SVGIG (reference sequence). This chain's CDR3 is CAWSGGKAGRNTGELLF. The CDR3 DNA reads TGTGCCTGGAGTGGTGGAAAGGCGGGACGCAACACCGGGGAGCTGCTTTTT.